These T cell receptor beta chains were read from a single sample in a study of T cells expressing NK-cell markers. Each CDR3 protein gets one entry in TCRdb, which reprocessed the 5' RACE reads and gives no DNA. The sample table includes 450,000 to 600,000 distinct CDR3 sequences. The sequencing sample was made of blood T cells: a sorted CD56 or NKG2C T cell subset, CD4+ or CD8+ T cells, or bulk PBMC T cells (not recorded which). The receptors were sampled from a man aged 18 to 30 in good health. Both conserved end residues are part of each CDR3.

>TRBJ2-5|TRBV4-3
CASSHLGQGETQYF
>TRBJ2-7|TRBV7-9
CASSLDVRGLEDEQYF
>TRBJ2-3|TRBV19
CASSISGGRAQDTQYF
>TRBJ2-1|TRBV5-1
CASANRVEQFF
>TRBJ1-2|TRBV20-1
CSARFTTNYGYTF
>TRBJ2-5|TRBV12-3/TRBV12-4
CASKNQETQYF
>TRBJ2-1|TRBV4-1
CASSQDRGTPGEQFF
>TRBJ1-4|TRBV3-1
CASSGTGVNEKLFF
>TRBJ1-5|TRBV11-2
CARSDRSYQPQHF
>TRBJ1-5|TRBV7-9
CASSQGTGRNQPQHF
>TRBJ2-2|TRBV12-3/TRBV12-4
CASSLITGIWPTGANTGELFF
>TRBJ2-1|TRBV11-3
CASSLGLTGTDYNEQFF
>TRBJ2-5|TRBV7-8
CASSRGTNPGGTQYF
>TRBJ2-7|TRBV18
CASSPEDGLVEQYF
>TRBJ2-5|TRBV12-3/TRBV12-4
CASSPSAWETQYF
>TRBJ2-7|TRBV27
CASSLLGRGSYEQYF
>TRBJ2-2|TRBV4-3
CASSQGLPGLAMGGELFF
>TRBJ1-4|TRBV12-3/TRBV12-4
CASSSFRTGGMEKLFF
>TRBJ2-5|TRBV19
CASSSRDRGPETQYF
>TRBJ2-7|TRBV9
CASSVGWHFGSHEQYF
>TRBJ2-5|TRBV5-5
CASRPGTSAQETQYF
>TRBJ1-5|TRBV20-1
CSAVTFRGRAGASPQHF
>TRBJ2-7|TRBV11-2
CASSSSPGRSYEQYF
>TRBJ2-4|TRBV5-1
CASSLDGLGNIQYF
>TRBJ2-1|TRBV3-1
CASSQDLIRQSNEQFF
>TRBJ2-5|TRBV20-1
CSARDRHGIETQYF
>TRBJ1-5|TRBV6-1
CASSGLGGNQPQHF
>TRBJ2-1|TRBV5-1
CASRVRLGTSGYNEQFF
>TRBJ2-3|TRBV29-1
CSAGRGQGVTSGSDTQYF
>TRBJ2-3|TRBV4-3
CASSQGAEPSTDTQYF
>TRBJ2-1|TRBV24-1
CATSDPAGQGGYNEQFF
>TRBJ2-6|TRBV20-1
CSARVAGELSGANVLTF
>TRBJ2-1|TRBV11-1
CASSFGLSEQFF
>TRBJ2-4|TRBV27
CASRRDRGNIQYF
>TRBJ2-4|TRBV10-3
CAISESRGSGSLAKNIQYF
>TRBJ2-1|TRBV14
CASSLRDRGINEQFF
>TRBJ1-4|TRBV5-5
CASSLRQGHVEKLFF
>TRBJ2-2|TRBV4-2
CASSQEGWGTTNTGELFF
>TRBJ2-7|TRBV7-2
CASSSSSPEQYF
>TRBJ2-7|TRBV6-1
CASIGGSTSYEQYF
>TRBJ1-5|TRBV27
CASRRYSDQPQHF
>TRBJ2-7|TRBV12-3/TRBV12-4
CASGTDYEQYF
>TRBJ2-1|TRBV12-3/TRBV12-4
CASTFRTSGRGIYYNEQFF
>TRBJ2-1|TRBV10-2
CASSQGPRNEQFF
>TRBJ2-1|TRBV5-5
CASSLDLGLAGIPFF
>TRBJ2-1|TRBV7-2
CASSLGLAGVRGEQFF
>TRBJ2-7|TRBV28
CASSLTLTAREQYF
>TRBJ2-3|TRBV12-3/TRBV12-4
CACAVSTDTQYF
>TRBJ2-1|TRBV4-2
CASSQEALAGLNEQFF
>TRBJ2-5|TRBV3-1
CASSRRDFETQYF
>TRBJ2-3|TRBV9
CASNEGGTTDTQYF
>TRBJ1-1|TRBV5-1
CASSGAHTGGHEAFF
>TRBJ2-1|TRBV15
CATSRDSFNEQFF
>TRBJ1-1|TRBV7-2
CASSTVTGVNTEAFF
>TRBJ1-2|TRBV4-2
CASSQAPYPGDGYTF
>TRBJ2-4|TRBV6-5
CASSYYGGHKKAKNIQYF
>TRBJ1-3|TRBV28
CASSSPLGGDALGNTIYF
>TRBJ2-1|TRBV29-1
CSVDGEGGGKAVVIPFF
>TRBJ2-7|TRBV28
CASTLRPSYEQYF
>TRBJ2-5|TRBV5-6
CASSPGLRQETQYF